This is a list of T cell receptor beta chains from one sample in a study of Ad26.COV2.S vaccination and SARS-CoV-2 variants. Assay: immunoSEQ multiplex PCR; the TCRdb copy retains only in-frame clones and omits some. This sample has some 270,000 clones, with 87% found just once. Sequenced here: peripheral blood, sampled in a trial of Ad26.COV2.S vaccine versus placebo. The receptors shown here come from a person between 18 and 60 years old who received the Ad26.COV2.S COVID-19 vaccine or a placebo. CDR3s include the opening cysteine and the closing phenylalanine or tryptophan. The D gene is left open where the match is weak. The size field is filled for only some rows; it gives once, few, many or a size class.

clone size: .
D gene: TRBD1
V gene: TRBV6-6
J gene: TRBJ1-1
CDR3 protein: CASSLGQGWTEAFF
CDR3 DNA: TGTGCCAGCAGCCTAGGACAGGGGTGGACTGAAGCTTTCTTT

clone size: .
D gene: .
V gene: TRBV13
J gene: TRBJ2-2
CDR3 protein: CASSRAGINRNTGELFF
CDR3 DNA: TGTGCCAGCTCAAGAGCAGGGATTAACAGGAACACCGGGGAGCTGTTTTTT

clone size: .
D gene: TRBD2
V gene: TRBV9
J gene: TRBJ2-5
CDR3 protein: CASSVYIAGVETQYF
CDR3 DNA: TGTGCCAGCAGCGTATATATAGCGGGAGTAGAGACCCAGTACTTC

clone size: few
D gene: .
V gene: TRBV7-2
J gene: TRBJ2-1
CDR3 protein: CASSLVSYEQFF
CDR3 DNA: TGTGCCAGCAGCCTGGTGAGCTATGAGCAGTTCTTC

clone size: once
D gene: .
V gene: TRBV30
J gene: TRBJ1-5
CDR3 protein: CAWGHFNQPQHF
CDR3 DNA: TGTGCCTGGGGACACTTCAATCAGCCCCAGCATTTT

clone size: .
D gene: .
V gene: TRBV9
J gene: TRBJ1-3
CDR3 protein: CASGDRSSGNTIYF
CDR3 DNA: TGTGCCAGCGGAGACAGATCTTCTGGAAACACCATATATTTT

clone size: .
D gene: TRBD1
V gene: TRBV19
J gene: TRBJ1-2
CDR3 protein: CATTAGQGARGYTF
CDR3 DNA: TGTGCCACCACCGCGGGACAGGGGGCGCGCGGCTACACCTTC

clone size: .
D gene: .
V gene: TRBV7-2
J gene: TRBJ2-7
CDR3 protein: CASRHVGDYEQYF
CDR3 DNA: TGTGCCAGCAGGCACGTGGGGGACTACGAGCAGTACTTC

clone size: .
D gene: .
V gene: TRBV19
J gene: TRBJ1-2
CDR3 protein: CASSITGREGYTF
CDR3 DNA: TGTGCCAGTAGTATTACGGGCCGGGAGGGCTACACCTTC

clone size: .
D gene: .
V gene: TRBV5-4
J gene: TRBJ1-6
CDR3 protein: CASSIQGLKSNSPLHF
CDR3 DNA: TGTGCCAGCAGCATACAGGGCTTAAAAAGTAATTCACCCCTCCACTTT

clone size: .
D gene: TRBD1
V gene: TRBV5-5
J gene: TRBJ2-7
CDR3 protein: CASSSGQGAYEQYF
CDR3 DNA: TGTGCCAGCAGCTCCGGACAGGGGGCCTACGAGCAGTACTTC

clone size: once
D gene: TRBD2
V gene: TRBV14
J gene: TRBJ2-6
CDR3 protein: CASSPLTSGRKVPGANVLTF
CDR3 DNA: TGTGCCAGCAGCCCGCTGACTAGCGGGAGGAAGGTTCCTGGGGCCAACGTCCTGACTTTC

clone size: .
D gene: .
V gene: TRBV7-9
J gene: TRBJ1-4
CDR3 protein: CASSLEQTANEKLFF
CDR3 DNA: TGTGCCAGCAGCTTAGAACAGACCGCTAATGAAAAACTGTTTTTT

clone size: once
D gene: TRBD1
V gene: TRBV6-5
J gene: TRBJ1-2
CDR3 protein: CASSSSRDRGSGYTF
CDR3 DNA: TGTGCCAGCAGTTCGTCCCGGGACAGGGGAAGTGGCTACACCTTC

clone size: .
D gene: TRBD1
V gene: TRBV6-5
J gene: TRBJ2-2
CDR3 protein: CASTNRQGRTGELFF
CDR3 DNA: TGTGCCAGCACTAATCGACAGGGAAGGACCGGGGAGCTGTTTTTT

clone size: .
D gene: .
V gene: TRBV15
J gene: TRBJ2-5
CDR3 protein: CATSRGTEQETQYF
CDR3 DNA: TGTGCCACCAGCAGAGGGACAGAGCAAGAGACCCAGTACTTC

clone size: .
D gene: .
V gene: TRBV30
J gene: TRBJ2-7
CDR3 protein: CAWSPDYYEQYF
CDR3 DNA: TGTGCCTGGAGCCCGGACTACTACGAGCAGTACTTC

clone size: .
D gene: .
V gene: TRBV4-3
J gene: TRBJ2-6
CDR3 protein: CASSLDGPRSGANVLTF
CDR3 DNA: TGCGCCAGCAGCCTGGACGGCCCCAGGTCTGGGGCCAACGTCCTGACTTTC

clone size: .
D gene: TRBD1
V gene: TRBV5-5
J gene: TRBJ2-7
CDR3 protein: CASSPWTGLNEQYF
CDR3 DNA: TGTGCCAGCAGCCCTTGGACAGGGTTGAACGAGCAGTACTTC

clone size: .
D gene: TRBD2
V gene: TRBV12-3/TRBV12-4
J gene: TRBJ2-7
CDR3 protein: CASSGGGPYEQYF
CDR3 DNA: TGTGCCAGCAGCGGCGGGGGACCCTACGAGCAGTACTTC

clone size: .
D gene: .
V gene: TRBV4-3
J gene: TRBJ2-7
CDR3 protein: CASSQVQEQYF
CDR3 DNA: TGCGCCAGCAGCCAAGTCCAAGAGCAGTACTTC

clone size: .
D gene: .
V gene: TRBV7-2
J gene: TRBJ2-5
CDR3 protein: CASSLGGWGQETQYF
CDR3 DNA: TGTGCCAGCAGCTTAGGGGGGTGGGGCCAAGAGACCCAGTACTTC

clone size: .
D gene: .
V gene: TRBV25-1
J gene: TRBJ2-5
CDR3 protein: CASSDPGPGRETQYF
CDR3 DNA: TGTGCCAGCAGTGATCCCGGACCAGGGCGAGAGACCCAGTACTTC

clone size: once
D gene: TRBD1
V gene: TRBV4-1
J gene: TRBJ2-5
CDR3 protein: CASSYNRQGGEETQYF
CDR3 DNA: TGCGCCAGCAGCTATAACAGACAGGGGGGGGAAGAGACCCAGTACTTC

clone size: .
D gene: TRBD1
V gene: TRBV9
J gene: TRBJ2-2
CDR3 protein: CASSVAQGQGGTGELFF
CDR3 DNA: TGTGCCAGCAGCGTAGCTCAGGGACAGGGAGGCACCGGGGAGCTGTTTTTT

clone size: .
D gene: .
V gene: TRBV19
J gene: TRBJ2-7
CDR3 protein: CASSIFVGYEQYF
CDR3 DNA: TGTGCCAGTAGTATATTCGTAGGCTACGAGCAGTACTTC

clone size: .
D gene: TRBD2
V gene: TRBV4-3
J gene: TRBJ2-1
CDR3 protein: CASSHQTGLADYNEQFF
CDR3 DNA: TGCGCCAGCAGCCATCAAACGGGACTAGCAGATTACAATGAGCAGTTCTTC

clone size: .
D gene: .
V gene: TRBV7-9
J gene: TRBJ2-3
CDR3 protein: CASSFTQHTQYF
CDR3 DNA: TGTGCCAGCAGCTTCACCCAGCATACGCAGTATTTT

clone size: .
D gene: .
V gene: TRBV6-6
J gene: TRBJ1-5
CDR3 protein: CASTGRGQGSQPQHF
CDR3 DNA: TGTGCCAGCACCGGACGGGGGCAGGGTAGTCAGCCCCAGCATTTT

clone size: .
D gene: TRBD1
V gene: TRBV2
J gene: TRBJ1-4
CDR3 protein: CASSRQGSTNEKLFF
CDR3 DNA: TGTGCCAGCAGTCGACAGGGTTCAACTAATGAAAAACTGTTTTTT

clone size: .
D gene: .
V gene: TRBV18
J gene: TRBJ2-7
CDR3 protein: CASPPEQGVYEQYF
CDR3 DNA: TGTGCCAGCCCCCCTGAACAGGGTGTCTACGAGCAGTACTTC

clone size: .
D gene: .
V gene: TRBV19
J gene: TRBJ2-3
CDR3 protein: CASSIVPFTDTQYF
CDR3 DNA: TGTGCCAGTAGTATAGTTCCGTTCACAGATACGCAGTATTTT

clone size: .
D gene: .
V gene: TRBV12-3/TRBV12-4
J gene: TRBJ1-5
CDR3 protein: CASSLVGLDPQHF
CDR3 DNA: TGTGCCAGCAGTTTAGTAGGACTCGACCCCCAGCATTTT

clone size: few
D gene: .
V gene: TRBV6-2/TRBV6-3
J gene: TRBJ2-2
CDR3 protein: CASSYPTYSGTGELFF
CDR3 DNA: TGTGCCAGCAGTTACCCGACCTATTCCGGTACCGGGGAGCTGTTTTTT

clone size: .
D gene: .
V gene: TRBV12-3/TRBV12-4
J gene: TRBJ2-2
CDR3 protein: CASSLRGELFF
CDR3 DNA: TGTGCCAGCAGTTTACGGGGGGAGCTGTTTTTT

clone size: .
D gene: .
V gene: TRBV10-3
J gene: TRBJ2-7
CDR3 protein: CAISDFPSYEQYF
CDR3 DNA: TGTGCCATCAGTGACTTCCCAAGCTACGAGCAGTACTTC

clone size: .
D gene: .
V gene: TRBV9
J gene: TRBJ2-6
CDR3 protein: CASSSGQTFSGANVLTF
CDR3 DNA: TGTGCCAGCTCATCCGGACAGACCTTCTCTGGGGCCAACGTCCTGACTTTC

clone size: .
D gene: .
V gene: TRBV7-9
J gene: TRBJ2-3
CDR3 protein: CASSPVVGHSTDTQYF
CDR3 DNA: TGTGCCAGCAGCCCCGTGGTGGGACATAGCACAGATACGCAGTATTTT

clone size: .
D gene: .
V gene: TRBV15
J gene: TRBJ2-3
CDR3 protein: CATSRGSKDTQYF
CDR3 DNA: TGTGCCACCAGCAGAGGTAGTAAGGATACGCAGTATTTT

clone size: .
D gene: .
V gene: TRBV9
J gene: TRBJ1-2
CDR3 protein: CASSVGNTDGYTF
CDR3 DNA: TGTGCCAGCAGCGTAGGGAACACAGATGGCTACACCTTC

clone size: .
D gene: .
V gene: TRBV9
J gene: TRBJ2-3
CDR3 protein: CASSVQGLAPDTQYF
CDR3 DNA: TGTGCCAGCAGCGTTCAGGGGCTAGCTCCAGATACGCAGTATTTT

clone size: .
D gene: .
V gene: TRBV7-9
J gene: TRBJ2-2
CDR3 protein: CASSLGLASTGELFF
CDR3 DNA: TGTGCCAGCAGCTTAGGGCTAGCGAGTACCGGGGAGCTGTTTTTT

clone size: once
D gene: .
V gene: TRBV2
J gene: TRBJ2-2
CDR3 protein: CASSDPRGAHTGELFF
CDR3 DNA: TGTGCCAGCAGTGACCCCCGGGGGGCACACACCGGGGAGCTGTTTTTT

clone size: .
D gene: .
V gene: TRBV7-2
J gene: TRBJ2-4
CDR3 protein: CASSLVWGGTKNIQYF
CDR3 DNA: TGTGCCAGCAGCTTAGTCTGGGGCGGAACCAAAAACATTCAGTACTTC

clone size: .
D gene: TRBD2
V gene: TRBV5-6
J gene: TRBJ2-5
CDR3 protein: CASSLPAGAETQYF
CDR3 DNA: TGTGCCAGCAGCTTACCAGCGGGAGCGGAGACCCAGTACTTC

clone size: .
D gene: .
V gene: TRBV20-1
J gene: TRBJ2-1
CDR3 protein: CSASRRRLGGNEQFF
CDR3 DNA: TGCAGTGCTAGTCGAAGGCGGCTAGGGGGGAATGAGCAGTTCTTC

clone size: .
D gene: TRBD1
V gene: TRBV13
J gene: TRBJ1-1
CDR3 protein: CASSLDRGRVMNTEAFF
CDR3 DNA: TGTGCCAGCAGCCTGGACAGGGGGAGGGTCATGAACACTGAAGCTTTCTTT

clone size: .
D gene: .
V gene: TRBV11-3
J gene: TRBJ2-2
CDR3 protein: CASSLGTLNTGELFF
CDR3 DNA: TGTGCCAGCAGCTTGGGGACATTGAACACCGGGGAGCTGTTTTTT

clone size: .
D gene: .
V gene: TRBV6-6
J gene: TRBJ2-7
CDR3 protein: CASSPDISGEQYF
CDR3 DNA: TGTGCCAGCAGCCCGGACATCTCCGGCGAGCAGTACTTC